This is a list of T cell receptor beta chains from one sample in a study of T cells in Graves' hyperthyroidism and ophthalmopathy. TCRdb re-called the multiplex PCR reads through MiXCR, storing one row per CDR3 protein. The sample records 530,000 or so distinct CDR3 sequences, more than 15% being singletons. Sequencing was done on a sample of blood. The receptors were gathered from a woman aged 18-29 years with Graves' ophthalmopathy. Each CDR3 is given with its conserved first and last residue. Fields, in order: V gene, D gene, J gene, clone size, CDR3 protein, CDR3 DNA. The D gene is left open where the match is weak. Clone size is shown for a subset of rows, as once, few, many or a class of expanded clone.

TRBV15	TRBD1	TRBJ2-3	-	CATSRPRDREIPTDTQYF	TGTGCCACCAGCAGACCTAGAGACAGGGAAATCCCCACAGATACGCAGTATTTT
TRBV15	TRBD1	TRBJ2-1	-	CATSRKRPRQGAMDEQFF	TGTGCCACCAGCAGGAAGCGACCGAGACAGGGGGCAATGGATGAGCAGTTCTTC
TRBV28	TRBD1	TRBJ2-3	many	CASSFGTDNTDTQYF	TGTGCCAGCAGTTTTGGGACAGATAATACAGATACGCAGTATTTT
TRBV20-1	-	TRBJ1-4	few	CSARDLREKLFF	TGCAGTGCTAGAGATTTACGAGAAAAACTGTTTTTT
TRBV20-1	-	TRBJ1-5	-	CSARDRDDGVYSNQPQHF	TGCAGTGCTAGGGACCGGGACGACGGTGTGTATAGCAATCAGCCCCAGCATTTT
TRBV20-1	-	TRBJ1-5	few	CSASAQPSNQPQHF	TGCAGTGCTTCGGCACAGCCTAGCAATCAGCCCCAGCATTTT
TRBV6-1	-	TRBJ1-1	many	CASSEPEFRTEAFF	TGTGCCAGCAGTGAGCCCGAGTTCCGAACTGAAGCTTTCTTT
TRBV5-8	-	TRBJ2-1	many	CASSLRQNYNEQFF	TGTGCCAGCAGCTTGCGACAGAACTACAATGAGCAGTTCTTC
TRBV6-1	-	TRBJ1-2	-	CASNRAANYGYTF	TGTGCCAGCAATAGGGCAGCTAACTATGGCTACACCTTC
TRBV4-2	-	TRBJ1-2	-	CASSQSRDDGYTF	TGTGCCAGCAGCCAGTCCAGGGATGATGGCTACACCTTC
TRBV28	-	TRBJ1-5	many	CASSFRRAGHQPQHF	TGTGCCAGCAGTTTCAGGAGGGCAGGCCATCAGCCCCAGCATTTT
TRBV6-1	-	TRBJ1-2	many	CASSDSTYGYTF	TGTGCCAGCAGTGACAGTACCTATGGCTACACCTTC
TRBV3-1	-	TRBJ1-2	many	CASSQGSEFGYTF	TGTGCCAGCAGCCAAGGATCGGAGTTTGGCTACACCTTC
TRBV24-1	-	TRBJ1-5	few	CATSEGFSNQPQHF	TGTGCCACCAGCGAGGGATTCAGCAATCAGCCCCAGCATTTT
TRBV3-1	TRBD1	TRBJ2-1	-	CASSLQGASNEQFF	TGTGCCAGCAGCCTACAGGGGGCGAGTAATGAGCAGTTCTTC
TRBV5-6	-	TRBJ1-2	many	CASSAGDRGISYGYTF	TGTGCCAGCAGCGCCGGAGATCGGGGCATCAGCTATGGCTACACCTTC
TRBV5-1	-	TRBJ2-2	-	CASSLVADGELFF	TGCGCCAGCAGCTTGGTGGCGGACGGGGAGCTGTTTTTT
TRBV20-1	-	TRBJ2-6	few	CSARPIGSGANVLTF	TGCAGTGCTAGACCTATAGGCTCTGGGGCCAACGTCCTGACTTTC
TRBV6-1	-	TRBJ2-1	few	CASSEAGATYNEQFF	TGTGCCAGCAGTGAAGCTGGGGCCACCTACAATGAGCAGTTCTTC
TRBV7-9	-	TRBJ1-1	few	CAGKSWLPIYELLAEAFF	TGTGCCGGCAAATCTTGGCTCCCCATTTATGAACTGCTGGCTGAAGCTTTCTTT
TRBV4-1	-	TRBJ2-5	few	CASSQEGRNQETQYF	TGCGCCAGCAGCCAAGAAGGCCGGAACCAAGAGACCCAGTACTTC
TRBV30	-	TRBJ1-1	many	CAWSGPLNTEAFF	TGTGCCTGGAGTGGACCGTTGAACACTGAAGCTTTCTTT
TRBV7-8	TRBD2	TRBJ2-3	many	CASSAFGSGGEGDTQYF	TGTGCCAGCAGCGCTTTTGGGAGCGGGGGGGAAGGAGATACGCAGTATTTT
TRBV27	TRBD2	TRBJ2-1	many	CASSLWTSGSNEQFF	TGTGCCAGCAGTTTATGGACTAGCGGGAGCAATGAGCAGTTCTTC
TRBV6-1	-	TRBJ2-5	many	CASSEILGETQYF	TGTGCCAGCAGTGAAATTCTAGGGGAGACCCAGTACTTC
TRBV7-3	-	TRBJ1-1	-	CASSVDSWAEAFF	TGTGCCAGCAGCGTGGACAGTTGGGCTGAAGCTTTCTTT
TRBV12-3/TRBV12-4	-	TRBJ1-1	once	CASKTGTADTEAFF	TGTGCCAGCAAAACCGGGACGGCGGACACTGAAGCTTTCTTT
TRBV7-9	-	TRBJ2-1	-	CASSLGDIEQFF	TGTGCCAGCAGCTTGGGGGACATCGAGCAGTTCTTC
TRBV7-2	TRBD2	TRBJ2-3	many	CASSLVREWGWDTQYF	TGTGCCAGCAGCTTAGTGCGGGAGTGGGGGTGGGATACGCAGTATTTT
TRBV7-9	-	TRBJ2-7	many	CASSLVGLYQYYEQYF	TGTGCCAGCAGCTTAGTCGGCTTGTATCAATACTACGAGCAGTACTTC
TRBV20-1	TRBD2	TRBJ2-7	few	CSALLAGEIYYEQYF	TGCAGTGCGCTTCTAGCGGGGGAGATATACTACGAGCAGTACTTC
TRBV7-9	-	TRBJ1-4	few	CASSLAVQGRGEKLFF	TGTGCCAGCAGCTTAGCGGTCCAGGGTCGAGGTGAAAAACTGTTTTTT
TRBV7-9	-	TRBJ1-2	few	CASSQSPFPQGVYGYTF	TGTGCCAGCAGCCAAAGTCCCTTCCCACAGGGCGTTTATGGCTACACCTTC
TRBV5-4	TRBD2	TRBJ2-5	-	CASSSGGLETQYF	TGTGCCAGCAGTTCGGGGGGGCTTGAGACCCAGTACTTC
TRBV5-1	-	TRBJ1-4	-	CASSETSGEWEKLFF	TGCGCCAGCAGCGAGACATCCGGGGAATGGGAAAAACTGTTTTTT
TRBV3-1	TRBD1	TRBJ1-4	many	CASSTPGQNNEKLFF	TGTGCCAGCAGCACACCGGGACAGAATAATGAAAAACTGTTTTTT
TRBV27	-	TRBJ2-7	-	CASSFLEQLSYEQYF	TGTGCCAGCAGTTTCCTGGAACAGCTCTCCTACGAGCAGTACTTC
TRBV6-1	-	TRBJ1-6	few	CASTQTGALHF	TGTGCCAGCACACAGACGGGAGCCCTCCACTTT
TRBV6-1	-	TRBJ1-1	many	CASRAWDTEAFF	TGTGCCAGCAGGGCCTGGGACACTGAAGCTTTCTTT
TRBV7-9	TRBD2	TRBJ2-3	-	CASSHGLAGVPSTDTQYF	TGTGCCAGCAGCCACGGGCTAGCGGGGGTCCCTAGCACAGATACGCAGTATTTT
TRBV7-3	-	TRBJ2-7	many	CASSPLISLYEQYF	TGTGCCAGCAGCCCCCTCATATCCCTCTACGAGCAGTACTTC
TRBV3-1	-	TRBJ2-1	-	CASSQETGIAGNEQFF	TGTGCCAGCAGCCAAGAAACGGGGATCGCGGGGAATGAGCAGTTCTTC
TRBV19	TRBD2	TRBJ2-1	-	CASIGTSYNEQFF	TGTGCCAGTATAGGGACTAGCTACAATGAGCAGTTCTTC
TRBV19	TRBD2	TRBJ2-1	-	CASSPSGYYNEQFF	TGTGCCAGTAGTCCTAGCGGGTACTACAATGAGCAGTTCTTC
TRBV27	TRBD1	TRBJ1-1	many	CASSEMPWTGLDTEAFF	TGTGCCAGCAGTGAGATGCCGTGGACAGGTTTGGACACTGAAGCTTTCTTT
TRBV6-1	-	TRBJ2-3	-	CASSARDLGTQYF	TGTGCCAGCAGTGCCAGGGACCTCGGTACGCAGTATTTT
TRBV18	-	TRBJ1-5	-	CASSQGFHSNQPQHF	TGTGCCAGCTCACAGGGTTTCCATAGCAATCAGCCCCAGCATTTT
TRBV6-1	TRBD1	TRBJ1-2	-	CASYRTGGNYGGYTF	TGTGCCAGCTACCGGACAGGGGGGAACTATGGCGGCTACACCTTC
TRBV12-3/TRBV12-4	TRBD1	TRBJ2-7	-	CASSLATGGPYEQYF	TGTGCCAGCAGTTTAGCTACAGGGGGCCCCTACGAGCAGTACTTC